One and the same sample provided the 23 T cell receptor beta chains below, sequenced in a study of human T cells and chemical hapten exposure. MiXCR was run by TCRdb on the RACE reads, yielding one entry per CDR3 protein. The data show about 84,000 distinct CDR3 sequences, roughly a tenth seen once. Sample time point: patch test 3, about 24 weeks after DPC sensitization. The treatment is: therapeutic diphenylcyclopropenone sensitization with weekly scalp DPC. This specimen was whole blood, taken in connection with sensitization to the hapten diphenylcyclopropenone (DPC). The receptors derive from a woman aged 50 to 60 with alopecia areata. Some clones in this sample may be carry-over from other donors' samples.

This clonotype was found a few times. The V gene is TRBV12-3 or TRBV12-4, the J gene TRBJ2-1; 8 bases are a match to TRBD2. Trimming removed 7 bases from V and 4 bases from J; junction bases left unmatched: 12. This CDR3 spans 16 amino acids. CDR3 DNA sequence: TGTGCCAGCACCCTCGGGGGGGGACAATCATACAATGAGCAGTTCTTC. As protein: CASTLGGGQSYNEQFF.

The table lists this clonotype with many counts. The rearrangement joins TRBV6-5 to TRBJ1-2, with TRBD1 identical over 8 bases. CDR1 is MNHEY and CDR2 is SVGAGI in the germline V gene. This CDR3 comprises 15 residues. V was clipped by 2 bases and J by 0 bases; unmatched bases: 2. CDR3 sequence (DNA): TGTGCCAGCAGTTACGCGACAGGGGCTAACTATGGCTACACCTTC. Its protein product is CASSYATGANYGYTF.

This clonotype was recorded many times. The chain is built from TRBV7-2 and TRBJ2-7, with 7 positions matching TRBD1. The CDR3 length is 14 residues. The V gene end was trimmed by 5 bases and the J gene end by 2 bases; junction bases not matched to a gene: 6. Per the germline V gene, CDR1 is SGHTA and CDR2 is FQGNSA. The CDR3 DNA is TGTGCCAGCAGCACCCCCGGGACAGCCTACGAGCAGTACTTC. Translation gives CASSTPGTAYEQYF. Using reference TRBV7-2 and TRBJ2-7 for the parts outside the CDR3, the full variable domain is GAGVSQSPSNKVTEKGKDVELRCDPISGHTALYWYRQSLGQGLEFLIYFQGNSAPDKSGLPSDRFSAERTGGSVSTLTIQRTQQEDSAVYLCASSTPGTAYEQYFGPGTRLTVT.

There are many counts of this clonotype. V usage is TRBV5-1 and J usage is TRBJ2-1, with 10 bases matching TRBD2. The junction had 10 bases not matched to a gene; V was cut back by 4 bases and J by 9 bases. The CDR3 loop spans 15 amino acids. Germline CDR1 SGHRS, CDR2 YFSETQ. CDR3 DNA sequence: TGCGCCAGCAGCAGCGGACTAGCGGTCGGGGGTGAGCAGTTCTTC. Protein product: CASSSGLAVGGEQFF.

This clonotype has a handful of counts. This chain connects TRBV7-6 to TRBJ2-1; tentative D call: TRBD2 (5 bases). The CDR3 length is 14 residues. Germline V lookup: CDR1 SGHVS, CDR2 FNYEAQ. Trimming took 2 bases from V and 8 from J, leaving 13 bases between them. The CDR3 is CASSLTRGRDEQFF. For the CDR3, the DNA is TGTGCCAGCAGCTTAACTAGAGGCCGGGATGAGCAGTTCTTC.

This clonotype appeared many times. The gene calls are TRBV5-1 and TRBJ2-2; maybe TRBD1 (6 bases). The germline CDR1 and CDR2 sequences are SGHRS and YFSETQ. This CDR3 is built from 14 residues. V gave up 2 bases and J gave up 3 bases, with 8 bases separating them. Here the CDR3 reads CASSFPGDTGELFF. The CDR3 DNA reads as TGCGCCAGCAGCTTCCCAGGGGACACCGGGGAGCTGTTTTTT.

The gene calls are TRBV7-2 and TRBJ2-7; perhaps D is TRBD1 or TRBD2 (6 bases each). V lost 1 base and J lost 2, with 9 bases in between. CDR1 SGHTA and CDR2 FQGNSA come from the germline V gene. The CDR3 spans 14 residues. The CDR3 DNA reads as TGTGCCAGCAGCTTAGGGGGGGCGGCCTACGAGCAGTACTTC. Its protein product is CASSLGGAAYEQYF.

This clonotype was found a few times. V usage is TRBV5-1 and J usage is TRBJ1-2; no definite D call. The V and J ends lost 3 bases and 4 bases respectively, with 10 bases between them. The CDR3 sequence is 13 residues long. Germline CDR1 and CDR2: SGHRS and YFSETQ. The CDR3 DNA reads TGCGCCAGCAGCTCCCAGGTCACCTATGGCTACACCTTC. It encodes CASSSQVTYGYTF. Full variable domain (missing parts from reference TRBV5-1 and TRBJ1-2): KAGVTQTPRYLIKTRGQQVTLSCSPISGHRSVSWYQQTPGQGLQFLFEYFSETQRNKGNFPGRFSGRQFSNSRSEMNVSTLELGDSALYLCASSSQVTYGYTFGSGTRLTVV.

This clonotype was detected many times. The chain links TRBV11-3 to TRBJ2-5; the match to TRBD2 covers 10 bases. Germline V gene sequence: CDR1 SGHNT, CDR2 YENEEA. This CDR3 region has 16 residues. With V trimmed by 7 bases and J by 1 base, 9 bases remained unmatched. The CDR3 spells CASTLRAGGPQETQYF. CDR3 nucleotide sequence: TGTGCCAGCACCTTGAGAGCGGGAGGGCCCCAAGAGACCCAGTACTTC.

In its sample, this clonotype was seen many times. This chain links TRBV19 with TRBJ1-5; TRBD1 matches 9 bases. V shed 11 bases and J 2 bases; nucleotides not matched to a gene: 10. This CDR3 is 15 amino acids long. The germline V gene encodes CDR1 LNHDA and CDR2 SQIVND (reference sequence). The CDR3 sequence: CAAGQGVRRNQPQHF. CDR3 sequence (DNA): TGTGCCGCGGGACAGGGCGTACGACGCAATCAGCCCCAGCATTTT.

Ten or more counts support this clonotype. This chain connects TRBV6-2 or TRBV6-3 to TRBJ2-1, with TRBD1 identical over 7 bases. The germline V gene has CDR1 MNHEY and CDR2 SVGEGT. V lost 8 bases, J lost 6 bases, and 16 bases stayed unmatched. The CDR3 is 16 residues long. The CDR3: CASLSTPRGISNEQFF. Written as DNA, the CDR3 is TGTGCCAGCTTAAGTACGCCCAGGGGGATCAGCAATGAGCAGTTCTTC.

This clonotype has just a few counts. The J gene is TRBJ2-7, the V gene TRBV6-1, with 8 bases aligning to TRBD2. Germline CDR1 is MNHNS and CDR2 is SASEGT. Trimming took 2 bases from V and 2 from J; bases not matched to a gene: 5. The CDR3 runs 15 residues. DNA of the CDR3: TGTGCCAGCAGTGAAAACGGGGGACTAGCCTACGAGCAGTACTTC. This translates into CASSENGGLAYEQYF.

This clonotype was counted many times. The junction and the germline gene differ at one end; a read error may be behind it. This chain connects TRBV29-1 to TRBJ2-5; TRBD2 might be the D (5 bases). Germline-derived CDR1 and CDR2 are SQVTM and ANQGSEA. The CDR3 has 8 amino acids. In nucleotides, the CDR3 is TGCAGCGGGGAAACCGGGGACTTC. Its translation: CSGETGDF.

This clonotype showed up many times. The chain couples TRBV6-6 to TRBJ1-1; D perhaps matches TRBD1 (5 bases). The ends were cut back, 6 bases at V and 4 bases at J, with 21 bases in the middle. CDR1 and CDR2 from the germline V gene are MNHNY and SVGAGI (reference sequence). The CDR3 is 16 residues long. CDR3 in amino acids: CASSPRGLGGGTEAFF. The CDR3, as DNA: TGTGCCAGCAGCCCCCGAGGGCTGGGGGGGGGCACTGAAGCTTTCTTT.

This clonotype was seen repeatedly, ten times or more. The rearrangement uses TRBV4-3 and TRBJ2-7; D possibly uses TRBD1 or TRBD2 (6 bases each). The V end lost 1 base, the J end lost 4 bases, and 14 bases lay between the germline ends. Germline CDR1 is LGHNA and CDR2 is YSLEER. The CDR3 is 15 amino acids. CDR3 region: CASSQGEGGLYEQYF. As DNA, the CDR3 is TGCGCCAGCAGCCAAGGAGAGGGGGGACTTTACGAGCAGTACTTC.

On this clonotype: A single base separates this from a much larger clone, so it may be a read error. The rearrangement joins TRBV3-1 to TRBJ2-4; weak D call: TRBD1 (6 bases). CDR3 length: 16 amino acids. Germline values: CDR1 LGHDT, CDR2 YNNKEL (reference sequence). V was trimmed by 2 bases and J by 3 bases, leaving 14 bases between them. CDR3 coding DNA: TGTGCCAGCAGCCAATCACAGGGTCAGGACAAAAACATTCAGTACTTC. Its protein is CASSQSQGQDKNIQYF. The whole variable domain, filled in from reference TRBV3-1 and TRBJ2-4, reads DTAVSQTPKYLVTQMGNDKSIKCEQNLGHDTMYWYKQDSKKFLKIMFSYNNKELIINETVPNRFSPKSPDKAHLNLHINSLELGDSAVYFCASSQSQGQDKNIQYFGAGTRLSVL.

Concerning this clonotype itself: Relative to the germline gene, one junction end is altered; a read error may explain this. This chain uses TRBV11-2 with TRBJ2-1, with TRBD1 matching 12 bases. The germline V gene has CDR1 SGHAT and CDR2 FQNNGV. This CDR3 is 16 amino acids long. CDR3 region: CVSSLGTGGKFTEQFF. The CDR3 DNA reads as TGTGTCAGCAGCTTAGGGACAGGGGGCAAATTCACTGAGCAGTTCTTC. Variable domain in full (rest from reference TRBV11-2 and TRBJ2-1): EAGVAQSPRYKIIEKRQSVAFWCNPISGHATLYWYQQILGQGPKLLIQFQNNGVVDDSQLPKDRFSAERLKGVDSTLKIQPAKLEDSAVYLCVSSLGTGGKFTEQFFGPGTRLTVL.

This clonotype was recorded many times. The CDR3 loop is CATSPPGTYNGELFF. The CDR3 coding sequence is TGTGCCACCTCTCCACCCGGGACGTATAACGGGGAGCTGTTTTTT. This chain uses TRBV24-1 with TRBJ2-2; D is perhaps TRBD1 or TRBD2 (5 bases each). V was shortened by 9 bases and J by 7 bases, with 20 bases between the two germline ends. The CDR3 has 15 residues. CDR1 is KGHDR, CDR2 SFDVKD, per germline.

This chain joins TRBV6-2 or TRBV6-3 and TRBJ2-5, with 9 bases fitting TRBD1. Germline CDR1 reads MNHEY; CDR2 reads SVGEGT. With V trimmed by 2 bases and J by 2 bases, 3 bases remained unmatched. CDR3 length equals 15 residues. CDR3 residues: CASSYGDRDQETQYF. In nucleotides, the CDR3 is TGTGCCAGCAGTTACGGGGACAGGGATCAAGAGACCCAGTACTTC.

This clonotype was observed many times. The rearrangement links TRBV7-3 to TRBJ2-3, with TRBD2 as a possible D gene (5 bases). V lost 1 base and J 4 bases, leaving 18 bases between the germline ends. The V gene's germline CDR1 is SGHTA and CDR2 FQGTGA. The CDR3 totals 17 residues. The CDR3 DNA sequence: TGTGCCAGCAGCTTAAACCCGGGCTCAGGAGGTGCAGATACGCAGTATTTT. Its protein product is CASSLNPGSGGADTQYF.

In its sample, this clonotype was seen many times. The V and J genes are TRBV4-1 and TRBJ2-1; no clear D. The CDR3 is made up of 17 amino acids. Trimming took 0 bases from V and 0 from J, leaving 12 bases between them. CDR1 and CDR2 from the germline V gene are MGHRA and YSYEKL. DNA for the CDR3: TGCGCCAGCAGCCAAGATCGGACGGGTCGCTCCTACAATGAGCAGTTCTTC. Its protein product is CASSQDRTGRSYNEQFF.

This clonotype was counted many times. V gene TRBV28 combines with J gene TRBJ1-1; D is perhaps TRBD1 (5 bases). Germline V gene lookup returns CDR1 MDHEN and CDR2 SYDVKM. Trimming took 6 bases from V and 14 from J, leaving 22 bases between them. The CDR3 consists of 13 residues. CDR3 sequence reads: CASSSLGTGGLFF. CDR3 bases: TGTGCCAGCAGCTCCCTGGGGACGGGAGGCTTGTTCTTT. Using reference TRBV28 and TRBJ1-1 for the parts outside the CDR3, the full variable domain is DVKVTQSSRYLVKRTGEKVFLECVQDMDHENMFWYRQDPGLGLRLIYFSYDVKMKEKGDIPEGYSVSREKKERFSLILESASTNQTSMYLCASSSLGTGGLFFGQGTRLTVV.

The genes are TRBV6-6 and TRBJ1-1; D remains ambiguous. The CDR3 length is 16 residues. Germline V gene data show CDR1 as MNHNY and CDR2 as SVGAGI (reference sequence). Deletions cut 6 bases from V and 2 bases from J, with 19 bases between. In nucleotides, the CDR3 is TGTGCCAGCAGGAGAGAAGGATCCACAAGAAACACTGAAGCTTTCTTT. Amino acids: CASRREGSTRNTEAFF.